Shown below are 17 T cell receptor beta chains from a single sample sequenced in a study of blood T cells in healthy people across ages. Together with a sample-barcoded 5' primer, a J-beta primer mix was included in a second PCR lasting roughly 6 to 12 cycles. TCRdb reprocessed the 5' RACE reads with MiXCR, giving one entry per CDR3 protein. This table has fewer than 900,000 distinct CDR3 sequences, approximately 43% appearing once. The material sequenced was blood. These receptors all stem from a woman aged 55 to 70 in good health.

There are a few counts of this clonotype. The chain links TRBV29-1 to TRBJ2-1, with 8 nucleotides matching TRBD1. Per germline, CDR1 SQVTM and CDR2 ANQGSEA. There are 13 residues in the CDR3. V dropped 7 bases and J dropped 9; count of bases not matched to a gene: 11. The CDR3 sequence: CSAVLGQGGEQFF. CDR3 DNA: TGCAGCGCTGTTCTTGGACAGGGTGGTGAGCAGTTCTTC.

This clonotype was observed a few times. This sequence joins TRBV20-1 and TRBJ2-7; D uncertain. CDR3 length: 12 amino acids. V was shortened by 6 bases and J by 6 bases, with 15 bases between the two germline ends. Per the germline V gene, CDR1 is DFQATT and CDR2 is SNEGSKA (reference sequence). CDR3 region: CSAPWGSSEQYF. CDR3 coding DNA: TGCAGTGCCCCCTGGGGTAGCTCCGAGCAGTACTTC.

This clonotype was counted ten times or more. V and J are TRBV12-3 or TRBV12-4 and TRBJ2-3; D gene unclear. The CDR3 consists of 12 residues. The germline V and J ends were trimmed by 6 bases and 6 bases, with 10 bases remaining between them. CDR3 in amino acids: CASSHRVDTQYF. For the CDR3, the DNA is TGTGCCAGCAGCCATCGGGTGGATACGCAGTATTTT.

The chain has TRBV20-1 and TRBJ1-2; D gene uncertain. This CDR3 comprises 13 residues. Germline assignment: CDR1 DFQATT and CDR2 SNEGSKA (reference sequence). V was cut by 3 bases and J by 5 bases, with 13 bases left in between. In nucleotides, the CDR3 is TGCAGTGCTAGTTCTCCTAACCATTATGGCTACACCTTC. It is translated as CSASSPNHYGYTF.

The sample holds many counts of this clonotype. The chain joins TRBV6-2 or TRBV6-3 to TRBJ2-7, with 11 bases fitting TRBD2. The CDR3 contains 16 residues. Germline lookup yields CDR1 MNHEY and CDR2 SVGEGT. After removal of 5 bases from V and 3 bases from J, the junction contained 9 bases not matched to a gene. The CDR3 is CASSKTGTSGGYEQYF. In DNA, the CDR3 is TGTGCCAGCAGTAAAACCGGGACTAGCGGAGGCTACGAGCAGTACTTC.

J is TRBJ2-7 and V is TRBV27; D might be TRBD1 (5 bases). This CDR3 region has 14 residues. The ends were cut back, 6 bases at V and 1 base at J, with 13 bases in the middle. Germline loops: CDR1 MNHEY, CDR2 SMNVEV (reference sequence). CDR3 sequence (DNA): TGTGCCAGCAGCCGTGGCAGGGAATCCTACGAGCAGTACTTC. Its translation: CASSRGRESYEQYF.

This clonotype showed up just a few times. V gene TRBV12-3 or TRBV12-4 combines with J gene TRBJ2-1; D is unclear. V shed 8 bases and J shed 4 bases, with 18 bases lying between them. The CDR3 runs to 15 residues. CDR3 nucleotide sequence: TGTGCCAGCGGGGTTTTGGGGATCCTTTACAATGAGCAGTTCTTC. Its translation: CASGVLGILYNEQFF.

The rearrangement uses TRBV20-1 and TRBJ1-1; possible D gene TRBD1, 5 bases. Between the trimmed V and J ends, which lost 4 bases and 1 base, there was a span of 13 bases. In germline, CDR1 is DFQATT, CDR2 SNEGSKA (reference sequence). The CDR3 is 14 amino acids. For the CDR3, the DNA is TGCAGTGCTACTATGGGGGGGGGGAACACTGAAGCTTTCTTT. It yields the protein CSATMGGGNTEAFF.

In this sample, this clonotype turned up many times. The V call is TRBV28, the J call TRBJ2-3, with D hard to call. This CDR3 spans 12 amino acids. Trimming removed 8 bases from V and 0 bases from J, with 6 bases in between. Per the germline V gene, CDR1 is MDHEN and CDR2 is SYDVKM. In DNA, the CDR3 is TGTGCCAGCCAGGACAGCACAGATACGCAGTATTTT. Translation: CASQDSTDTQYF.

The chain uses TRBV7-3 and TRBJ2-1; tentatively, D is TRBD2 (5 bases). The J call may be in error: the DNA end matches TRBJ2-7 better. Germline V gives CDR1 SGHTA, CDR2 FQGTGA. The CDR3 contains 15 residues. CDR3 protein: CASSLSAEAYNEQYF. The CDR3 nucleotides are TGTGCCAGCAGCTTATCAGCGGAGGCCTACAATGAGCAGTACTTC.

In this sample, this clonotype turned up a few times. The chain has TRBV27 and TRBJ1-2, with D possibly matching TRBD1 (5 bases). Per germline, CDR1 MNHEY and CDR2 SMNVEV (reference sequence). There are 12 residues in the CDR3. The V gene lost 5 bases and the J gene lost 8 bases, with 12 bases spanning the gap. Written as DNA, the CDR3 is TGTGCCAGCAGTGCGGGACGCCGGGGCTACACCTTC. Translation: CASSAGRRGYTF.

V and J are TRBV6-2 or TRBV6-3 and TRBJ2-7, with D tentatively TRBD1 (6 bases). This CDR3 spans 16 amino acids. Deletions cut 2 bases from V and 1 base from J, with 15 bases between. Germline-derived CDR1 and CDR2 are MNHEY and SVGEGT. In DNA form, the CDR3 reads TGTGCCAGCAGTTACCCCATTACAGGGTATTCCTACGAGCAGTACTTC. The encoded protein is CASSYPITGYSYEQYF.

The chain has TRBV6-1 and TRBJ2-5, with 9 bases fitting TRBD2. The CDR3 contains 14 residues. J gave up 3 bases and V 6 bases, and 5 bases lay outside the gene matches. From germline, CDR1 is MNHNS and CDR2 SASEGT. The CDR3 nucleotides read TGTGCCAGCAGCAATAGCGGGGGAGAAGAGACCCAGTACTTC. Encoded protein: CASSNSGGEETQYF.

The chain links TRBV5-1 to TRBJ1-1, with 9 positions matching TRBD1. Germline values: CDR1 SGHRS, CDR2 YFSETQ. This CDR3 spans 16 amino acids. With 3 bases clipped from V and 1 base from J, the junction kept 7 bases outside the gene matches. CDR3 sequence (DNA): TGCGCCAGCAGCTCATGGGACAGGGAGAAGAACACTGAAGCTTTCTTT. Its protein product is CASSSWDREKNTEAFF.

This clonotype was detected only a few times. V and J are TRBV20-1 and TRBJ2-7; 9 bases are a match to TRBD2. The germline gives CDR1 DFQATT, CDR2 SNEGSKA (reference sequence). This CDR3 spans 16 amino acids. The trim removed 0 bases at V and 3 bases at J, leaving 9 bases unmatched. The CDR3 DNA reads as TGCAGTGCTAGAGATGGGAGGAGCGGGAGGTACTACGAGCAGTACTTC. It yields the protein CSARDGRSGRYYEQYF.

This clonotype was recorded at least ten times. The rearrangement links TRBV29-1 to TRBJ2-3; D remains ambiguous. The V gene's germline CDR1 is SQVTM and CDR2 ANQGSEA. The CDR3 length is 14 residues. Trimming pared 8 bases from V and 0 bases from J, leaving 15 bases between. CDR3: CSFLSGVSTDTQYF. Here the CDR3 DNA reads TGCAGCTTCCTGAGTGGAGTAAGCACAGATACGCAGTATTTT.

This sequence joins TRBV20-1 and TRBJ1-1; D call uncertain. Germline V gene sequence: CDR1 DFQATT, CDR2 SNEGSKA (reference sequence). This CDR3 has 13 residues. V was pared by 4 bases and J by 4 bases, with 13 bases between. The CDR3 DNA is TGCAGTGCTAAAGGATCGGGGAGCACTGAAGCTTTCTTT. This translates into CSAKGSGSTEAFF.